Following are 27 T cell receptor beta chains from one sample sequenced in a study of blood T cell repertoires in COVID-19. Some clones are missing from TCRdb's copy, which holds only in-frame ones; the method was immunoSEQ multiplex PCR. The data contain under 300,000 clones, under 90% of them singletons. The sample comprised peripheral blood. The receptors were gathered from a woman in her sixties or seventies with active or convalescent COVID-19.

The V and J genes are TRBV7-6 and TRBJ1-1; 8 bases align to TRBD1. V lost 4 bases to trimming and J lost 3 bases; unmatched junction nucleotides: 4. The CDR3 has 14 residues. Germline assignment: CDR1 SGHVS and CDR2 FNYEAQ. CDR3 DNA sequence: TGTGCCAGCAGCTACCAGGGGGCCGACACTGAAGCTTTCTTT. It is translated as CASSYQGADTEAFF.

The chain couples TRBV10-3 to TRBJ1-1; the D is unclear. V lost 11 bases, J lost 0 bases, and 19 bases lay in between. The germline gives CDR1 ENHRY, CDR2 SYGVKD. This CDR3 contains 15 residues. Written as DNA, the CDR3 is TGTGCCGTGACTCGGGGTGGTTCTATGAACACTGAAGCTTTCTTT. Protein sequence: CAVTRGGSMNTEAFF.

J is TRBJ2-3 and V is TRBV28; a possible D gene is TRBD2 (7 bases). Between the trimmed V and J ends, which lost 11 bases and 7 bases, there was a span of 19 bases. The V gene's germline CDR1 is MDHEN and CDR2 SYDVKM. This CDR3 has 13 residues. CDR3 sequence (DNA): TGTGCCGGGGGGGGCGCCGGGATAAATACGCAGTATTTT. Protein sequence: CAGGGAGINTQYF.

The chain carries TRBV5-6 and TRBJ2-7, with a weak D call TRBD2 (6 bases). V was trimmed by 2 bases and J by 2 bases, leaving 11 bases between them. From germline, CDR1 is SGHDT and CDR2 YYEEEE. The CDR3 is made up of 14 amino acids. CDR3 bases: TGTGCCAGCAGCTTTACCGGGGGAACCTACGAGCAGTACTTC. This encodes CASSFTGGTYEQYF.

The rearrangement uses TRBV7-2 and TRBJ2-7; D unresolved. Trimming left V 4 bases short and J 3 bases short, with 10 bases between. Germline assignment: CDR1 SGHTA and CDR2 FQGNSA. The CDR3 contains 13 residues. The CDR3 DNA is TGTGCCAGCAGCTCGACGACTGTCTACGAGCAGTACTTC. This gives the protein CASSSTTVYEQYF.

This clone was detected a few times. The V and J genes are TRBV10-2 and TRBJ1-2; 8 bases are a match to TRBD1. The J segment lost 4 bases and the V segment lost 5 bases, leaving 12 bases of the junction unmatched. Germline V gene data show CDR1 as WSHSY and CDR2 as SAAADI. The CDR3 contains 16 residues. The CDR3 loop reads CASSRSGTGRGYGYTF. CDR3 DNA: TGCGCCAGCAGTCGCTCCGGGACAGGCAGAGGCTATGGCTACACCTTC.

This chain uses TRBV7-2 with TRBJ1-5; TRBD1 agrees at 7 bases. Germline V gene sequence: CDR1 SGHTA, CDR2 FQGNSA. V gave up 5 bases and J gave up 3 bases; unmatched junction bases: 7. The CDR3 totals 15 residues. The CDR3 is CASSLRGQFNQPQHF. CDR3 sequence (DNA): TGTGCCAGCAGCCTAAGGGGACAGTTCAATCAGCCCCAGCATTTT.

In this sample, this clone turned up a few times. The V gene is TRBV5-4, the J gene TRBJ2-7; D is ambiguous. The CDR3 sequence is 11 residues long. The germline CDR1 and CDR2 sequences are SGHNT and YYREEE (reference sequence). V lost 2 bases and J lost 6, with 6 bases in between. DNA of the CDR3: TGTGCCAGCAGCTTAGCTCGCGAGCAGTACTTC. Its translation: CASSLAREQYF. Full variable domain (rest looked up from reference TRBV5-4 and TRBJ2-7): ETGVTQSPTHLIKTRGQQVTLRCSSQSGHNTVSWYQQALGQGPQFIFQYYREEENGRGNFPPRFSGLQFPNYSSELNVNALELDDSALYLCASSLAREQYFGPGTRLTVT.

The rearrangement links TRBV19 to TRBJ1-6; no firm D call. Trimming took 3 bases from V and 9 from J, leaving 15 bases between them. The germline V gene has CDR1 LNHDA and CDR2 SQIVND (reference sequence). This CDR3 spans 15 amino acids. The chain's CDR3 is CASSIAALSGSPLHF. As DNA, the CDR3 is TGTGCCAGTAGTATTGCAGCCCTATCAGGTTCACCCCTCCACTTT. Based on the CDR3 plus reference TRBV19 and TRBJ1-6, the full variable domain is DGGITQSPKYLFRKEGQNVTLSCEQNLNHDAMYWYRQDPGQGLRLIYYSQIVNDFQKGDIAEGYSVSREKKESFPLTVTSAQKNPTAFYLCASSIAALSGSPLHFGNGTRLTVT.

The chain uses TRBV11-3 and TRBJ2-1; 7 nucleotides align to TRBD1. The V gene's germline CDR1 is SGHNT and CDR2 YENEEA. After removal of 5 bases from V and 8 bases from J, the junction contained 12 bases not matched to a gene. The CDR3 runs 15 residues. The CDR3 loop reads CASSPRQGILDEQFF. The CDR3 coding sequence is TGTGCCAGCAGCCCCCGACAGGGTATACTGGATGAGCAGTTCTTC. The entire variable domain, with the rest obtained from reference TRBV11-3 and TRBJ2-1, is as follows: EAGVVQSPRYKIIEKKQPVAFWCNPISGHNTLYWYLQNLGQGPELLIRYENEEAVDDSQLPKDRFSAERLKGVDSTLKIQPAELGDSAVYLCASSPRQGILDEQFFGPGTRLTVL.

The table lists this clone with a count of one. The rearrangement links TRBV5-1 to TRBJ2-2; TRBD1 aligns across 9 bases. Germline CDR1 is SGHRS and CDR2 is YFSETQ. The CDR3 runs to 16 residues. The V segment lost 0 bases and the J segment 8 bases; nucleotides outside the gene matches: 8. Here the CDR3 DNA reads TGCGCCAGCAGCTTGGATCGGACAGGGGAACCTGGGGAGCTGTTTTTT. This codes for CASSLDRTGEPGELFF. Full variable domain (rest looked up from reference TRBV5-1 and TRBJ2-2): KAGVTQTPRYLIKTRGQQVTLSCSPISGHRSVSWYQQTPGQGLQFLFEYFSETQRNKGNFPGRFSGRQFSNSRSEMNVSTLELGDSALYLCASSLDRTGEPGELFFGEGSRLTVL.

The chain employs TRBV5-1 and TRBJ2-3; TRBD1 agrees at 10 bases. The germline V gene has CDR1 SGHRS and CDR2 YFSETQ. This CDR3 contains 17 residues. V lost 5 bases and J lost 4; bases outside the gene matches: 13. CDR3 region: CASSDGQGVPGADTQYF. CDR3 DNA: TGCGCCAGCAGTGACGGACAGGGGGTTCCCGGGGCAGATACGCAGTATTTT.

In nucleotides, the CDR3 is TGTGCCTGGAGTGTAAACAGCGGGGGGGCGAAGACCCAGTACTTC. Its translation is CAWSVNSGGAKTQYF. This sequence joins TRBV30 and TRBJ2-5; TRBD2 aligns across 10 bases. J gave up 6 bases and V 0 bases, and 7 bases lay outside the gene matches. The CDR3 is 15 residues long. Germline assignment: CDR1 GTSNPN and CDR2 SVGIG (reference sequence). Combining the CDR3 with reference TRBV30 and TRBJ2-5 gives the whole variable domain SQTIHQWPATLVQPVGSPLSLECTVEGTSNPNLYWYRQAAGRGLQLLFYSVGIGQISSEVPQNLSASRPQDRQFILSSKKLLLSDSGFYLCAWSVNSGGAKTQYFGPGTRLLVL.

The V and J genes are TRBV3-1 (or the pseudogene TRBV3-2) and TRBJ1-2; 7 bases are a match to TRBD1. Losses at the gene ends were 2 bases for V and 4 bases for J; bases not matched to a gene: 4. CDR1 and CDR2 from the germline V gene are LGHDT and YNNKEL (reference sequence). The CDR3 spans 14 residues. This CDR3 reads CASSQRQGPYGYTF. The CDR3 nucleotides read TGTGCCAGCAGCCAACGACAGGGCCCCTATGGCTACACCTTC.

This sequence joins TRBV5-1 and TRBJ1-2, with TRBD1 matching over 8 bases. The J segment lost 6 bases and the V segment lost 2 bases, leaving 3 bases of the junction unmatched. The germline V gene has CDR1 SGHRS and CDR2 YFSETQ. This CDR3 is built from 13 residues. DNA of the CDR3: TGCGCCAGCAGCTTCGCGACAGGGGATGGCTACACCTTC. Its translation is CASSFATGDGYTF.

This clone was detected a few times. CDR3 DNA: TGTGCCAGCAGTGACAGTGTGGGAAACACCATATATTTT. It translates to CASSDSVGNTIYF. J is TRBJ1-3 and V is TRBV7-2, with a possible D match to TRBD1 (5 bases). This CDR3 has 13 amino acids. CDR1 is SGHTA, CDR2 FQGNSA, per germline. Between the trimmed V and J ends, which lost 6 bases and 4 bases, there was a span of 10 bases.

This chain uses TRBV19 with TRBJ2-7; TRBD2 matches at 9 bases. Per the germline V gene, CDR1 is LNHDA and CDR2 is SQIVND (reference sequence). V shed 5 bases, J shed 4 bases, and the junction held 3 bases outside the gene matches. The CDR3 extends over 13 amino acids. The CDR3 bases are TGTGCCAGTAGTTCCGGACTAGCGTACGAGCAGTACTTC. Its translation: CASSSGLAYEQYF.

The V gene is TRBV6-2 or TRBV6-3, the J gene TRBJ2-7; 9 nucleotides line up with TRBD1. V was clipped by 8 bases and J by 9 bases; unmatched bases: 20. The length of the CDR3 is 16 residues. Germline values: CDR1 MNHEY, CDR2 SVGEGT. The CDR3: CASCPLATGGMDGQYF. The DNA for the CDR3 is TGTGCCAGCTGCCCGTTAGCCACAGGGGGCATGGACGGGCAGTACTTC.

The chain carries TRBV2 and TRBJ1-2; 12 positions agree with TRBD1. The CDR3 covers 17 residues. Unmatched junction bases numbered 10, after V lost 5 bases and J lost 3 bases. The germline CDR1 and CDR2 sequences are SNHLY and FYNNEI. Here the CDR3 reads CASSKRGTGGSDYGYTF. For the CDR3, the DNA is TGTGCCAGCAGTAAAAGGGGGACAGGGGGCAGCGACTATGGCTACACCTTC.

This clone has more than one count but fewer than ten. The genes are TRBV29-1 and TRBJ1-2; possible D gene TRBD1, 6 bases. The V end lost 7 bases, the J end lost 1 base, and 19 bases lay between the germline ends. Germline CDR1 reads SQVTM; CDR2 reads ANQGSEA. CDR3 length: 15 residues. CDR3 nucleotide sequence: TGCAGCGCCACGGGACAACTAAGCAGTAACTATGGCTACACCTTC. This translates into CSATGQLSSNYGYTF. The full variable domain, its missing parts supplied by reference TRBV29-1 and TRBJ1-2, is SAVISQKPSRDICQRGTSLTIQCQVDSQVTMMFWYRQQPGQSLTLIATANQGSEATYESGFVIDKFPISRPNLTFSTLTVSNMSPEDSSIYLCSATGQLSSNYGYTFGSGTRLTVV.

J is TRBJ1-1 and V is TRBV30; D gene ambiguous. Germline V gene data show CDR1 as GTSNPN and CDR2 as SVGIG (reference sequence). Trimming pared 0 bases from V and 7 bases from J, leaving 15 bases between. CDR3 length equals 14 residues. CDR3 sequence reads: CAWSVGLRDGEAFF. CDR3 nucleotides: TGTGCCTGGAGTGTAGGGCTGAGGGATGGTGAAGCTTTCTTT.

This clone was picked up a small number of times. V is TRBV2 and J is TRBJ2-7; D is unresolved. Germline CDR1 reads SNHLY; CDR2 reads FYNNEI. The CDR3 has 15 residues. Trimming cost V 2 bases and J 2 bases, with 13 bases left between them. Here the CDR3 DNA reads TGTGCCAGCAGTGAACACCACGCCCGGGCCTACGAGCAGTACTTC. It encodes CASSEHHARAYEQYF.

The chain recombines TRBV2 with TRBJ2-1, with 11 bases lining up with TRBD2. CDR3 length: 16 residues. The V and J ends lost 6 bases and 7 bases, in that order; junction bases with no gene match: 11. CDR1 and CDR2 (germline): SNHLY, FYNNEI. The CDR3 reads CASSDPSGGRGNEQFF. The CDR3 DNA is TGTGCCAGCAGCGACCCTAGCGGGGGGCGAGGAAATGAGCAGTTCTTC.

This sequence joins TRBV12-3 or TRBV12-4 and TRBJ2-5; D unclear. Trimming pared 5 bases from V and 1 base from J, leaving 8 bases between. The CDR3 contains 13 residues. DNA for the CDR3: TGTGCCAGCAGTCCGCGCGCCCAAGAGACCCAGTACTTC. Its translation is CASSPRAQETQYF.

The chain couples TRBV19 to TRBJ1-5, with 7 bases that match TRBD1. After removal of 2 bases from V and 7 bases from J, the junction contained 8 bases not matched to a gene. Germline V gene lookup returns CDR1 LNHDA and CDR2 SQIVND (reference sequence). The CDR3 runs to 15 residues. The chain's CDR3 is CASSISRQGEQPQHF. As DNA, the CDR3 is TGTGCCAGTAGTATATCCCGACAGGGAGAACAGCCCCAGCATTTT. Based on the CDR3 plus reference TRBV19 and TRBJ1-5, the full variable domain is DGGITQSPKYLFRKEGQNVTLSCEQNLNHDAMYWYRQDPGQGLRLIYYSQIVNDFQKGDIAEGYSVSREKKESFPLTVTSAQKNPTAFYLCASSISRQGEQPQHFGDGTRLSIL.

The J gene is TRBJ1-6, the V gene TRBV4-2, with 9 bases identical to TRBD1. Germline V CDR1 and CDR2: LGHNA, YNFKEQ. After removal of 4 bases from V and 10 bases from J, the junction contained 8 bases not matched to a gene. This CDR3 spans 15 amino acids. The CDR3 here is CASSPRDRVNSPLHF. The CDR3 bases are TGTGCCAGCAGCCCCCGGGACAGGGTCAACTCACCCCTCCACTTT.

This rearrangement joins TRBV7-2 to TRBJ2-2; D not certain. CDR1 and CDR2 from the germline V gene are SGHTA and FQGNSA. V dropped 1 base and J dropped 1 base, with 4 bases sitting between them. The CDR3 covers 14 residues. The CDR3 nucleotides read TGTGCCAGCAGCTTAGGGAGGAACACCGGGGAGCTGTTTTTT. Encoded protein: CASSLGRNTGELFF.